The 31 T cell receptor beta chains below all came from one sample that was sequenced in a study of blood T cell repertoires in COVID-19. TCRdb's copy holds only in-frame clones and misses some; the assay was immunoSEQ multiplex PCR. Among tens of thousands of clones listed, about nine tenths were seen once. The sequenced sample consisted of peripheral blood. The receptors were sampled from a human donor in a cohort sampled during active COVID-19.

This chain's CDR3 is CAIRGSTGDEQYF. For the CDR3, the DNA is TGTGCCATCAGGGGCTCGACAGGTGACGAGCAGTACTTC. V usage is TRBV10-3 and J usage is TRBJ2-7; TRBD1 is a possible D gene (6 bases). Trimming cost V 6 bases and J 5 bases, with 14 bases left between them. The CDR3 totals 13 residues. Germline CDR1 reads ENHRY; CDR2 reads SYGVKD.

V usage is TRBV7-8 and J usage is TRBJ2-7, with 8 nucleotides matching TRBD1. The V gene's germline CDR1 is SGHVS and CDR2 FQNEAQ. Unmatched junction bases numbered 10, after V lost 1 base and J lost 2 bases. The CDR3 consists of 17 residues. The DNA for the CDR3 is TGTGCCAGCAGCTTAGGGGAAGGGACAGGTGTTACCTACGAGCAGTACTTC. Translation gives CASSLGEGTGVTYEQYF.

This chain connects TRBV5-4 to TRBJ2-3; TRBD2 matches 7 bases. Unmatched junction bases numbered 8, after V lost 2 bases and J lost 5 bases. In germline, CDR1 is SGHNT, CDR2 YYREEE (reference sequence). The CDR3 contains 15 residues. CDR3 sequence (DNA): TGTGCCAGCAGCTTTCTTGGCGGGAGCGGAGATACGCAGTATTTT. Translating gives CASSFLGGSGDTQYF.

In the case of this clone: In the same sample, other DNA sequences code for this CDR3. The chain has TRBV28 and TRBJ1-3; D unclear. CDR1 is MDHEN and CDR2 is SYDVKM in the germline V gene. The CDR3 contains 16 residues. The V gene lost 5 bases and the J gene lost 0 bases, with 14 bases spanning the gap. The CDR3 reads CASSPPTPTSGNTIYF. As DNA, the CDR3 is TGTGCCAGCAGTCCCCCGACTCCCACCTCTGGAAACACCATATATTTT.

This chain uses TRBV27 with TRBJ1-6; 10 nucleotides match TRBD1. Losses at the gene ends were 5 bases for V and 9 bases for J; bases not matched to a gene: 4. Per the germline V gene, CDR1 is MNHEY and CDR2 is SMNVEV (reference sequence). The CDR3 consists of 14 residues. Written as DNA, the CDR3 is TGTGCCAGCAGTATGGGACAGGGGTCTTCACCCCTCCACTTT. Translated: CASSMGQGSSPLHF.

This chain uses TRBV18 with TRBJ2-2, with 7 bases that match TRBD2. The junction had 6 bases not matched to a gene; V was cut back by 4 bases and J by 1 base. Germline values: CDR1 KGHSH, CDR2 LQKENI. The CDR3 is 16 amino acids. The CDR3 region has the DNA TGTGCCAGCTCACTAGCGGGCTCACAGAACACCGGGGAGCTGTTTTTT. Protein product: CASSLAGSQNTGELFF.

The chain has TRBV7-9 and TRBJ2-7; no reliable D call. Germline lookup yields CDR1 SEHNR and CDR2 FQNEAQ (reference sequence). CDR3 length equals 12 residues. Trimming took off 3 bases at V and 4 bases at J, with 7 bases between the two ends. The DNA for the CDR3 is TGTGCCAGCAGCTTCTCCAGGTACGAGCAGTACTTC. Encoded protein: CASSFSRYEQYF.

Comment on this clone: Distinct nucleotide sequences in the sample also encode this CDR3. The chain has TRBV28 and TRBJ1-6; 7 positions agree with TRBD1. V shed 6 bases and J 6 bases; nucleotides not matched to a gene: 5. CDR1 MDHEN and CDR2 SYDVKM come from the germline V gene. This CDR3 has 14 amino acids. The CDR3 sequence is CASRTTGANSPLHF. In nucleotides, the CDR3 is TGTGCCAGCAGGACCACAGGGGCTAATTCACCCCTCCACTTT.

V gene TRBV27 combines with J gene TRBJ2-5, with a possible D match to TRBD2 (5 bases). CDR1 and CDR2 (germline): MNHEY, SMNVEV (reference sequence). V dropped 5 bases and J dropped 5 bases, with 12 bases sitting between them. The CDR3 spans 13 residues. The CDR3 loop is CASSPWRLETQYF. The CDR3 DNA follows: TGTGCCAGCAGTCCGTGGAGGCTGGAGACCCAGTACTTC.

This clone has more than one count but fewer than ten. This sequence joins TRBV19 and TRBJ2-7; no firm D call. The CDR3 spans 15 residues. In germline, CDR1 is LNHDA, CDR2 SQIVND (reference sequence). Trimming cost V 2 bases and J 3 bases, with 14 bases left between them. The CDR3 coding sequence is TGTGCCAGTAGTATAACCCTTGGGCAGAACTACGAGCAGTACTTC. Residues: CASSITLGQNYEQYF.

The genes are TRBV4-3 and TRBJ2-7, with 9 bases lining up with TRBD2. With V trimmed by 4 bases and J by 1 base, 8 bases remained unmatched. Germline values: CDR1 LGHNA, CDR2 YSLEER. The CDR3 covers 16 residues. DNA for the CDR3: TGCGCCAGCAGCCGAACCTTAGCGGGAGTGTCCTACGAGCAGTACTTC. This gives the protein CASSRTLAGVSYEQYF.

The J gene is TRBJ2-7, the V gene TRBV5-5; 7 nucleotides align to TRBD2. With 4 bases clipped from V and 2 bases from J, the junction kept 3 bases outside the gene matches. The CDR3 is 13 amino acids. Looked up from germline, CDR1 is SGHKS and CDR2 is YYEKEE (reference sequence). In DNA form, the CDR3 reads TGTGCCAGCAGCGGGGACTACCCCTACGAGCAGTACTTC. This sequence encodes CASSGDYPYEQYF.

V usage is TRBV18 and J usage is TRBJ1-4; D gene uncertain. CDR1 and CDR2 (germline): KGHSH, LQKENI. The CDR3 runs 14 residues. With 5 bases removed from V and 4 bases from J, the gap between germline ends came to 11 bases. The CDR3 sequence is CASSTGMFNEKLFF. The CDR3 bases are TGTGCCAGCTCAACCGGGATGTTTAATGAAAAACTGTTTTTT.

Here the CDR3 reads CASSFGVYEQYF. The DNA for the CDR3 is TGTGCCAGCAGCTTCGGTGTATACGAGCAGTACTTC. The gene calls are TRBV7-8 and TRBJ2-7; no reliable D call. Germline V gene data show CDR1 as SGHVS and CDR2 as FQNEAQ. There are 12 residues in the CDR3. Between the trimmed V and J ends, which lost 3 bases and 4 bases, there was a span of 7 bases.

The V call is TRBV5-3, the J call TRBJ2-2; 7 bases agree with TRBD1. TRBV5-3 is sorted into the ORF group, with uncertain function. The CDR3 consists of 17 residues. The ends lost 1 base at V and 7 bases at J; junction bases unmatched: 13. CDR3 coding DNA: TGTGCCAGAAGCTTGATTGAGACAGGGCCTTACGGCGGGGAGCTGTTTTTT. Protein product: CARSLIETGPYGGELFF.

CDR3 region: CASSLGGGGTVTYGYTF. CDR3 nucleotide sequence: TGTGCCAGCAGCTTAGGTGGGGGGGGGACCGTCACCTATGGCTACACCTTC. V is TRBV7-9 and J is TRBJ1-2; maybe TRBD1 (5 bases). V lost 1 base and J lost 4, with 19 bases in between. Germline values: CDR1 SEHNR, CDR2 FQNEAQ (reference sequence). This CDR3 contains 17 residues.

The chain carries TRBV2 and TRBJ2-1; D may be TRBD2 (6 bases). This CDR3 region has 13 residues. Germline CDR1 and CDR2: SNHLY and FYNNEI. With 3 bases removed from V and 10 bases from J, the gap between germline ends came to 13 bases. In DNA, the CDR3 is TGTGCCAGCAGTGACGAACTAGCCAGCGAGCAGTTCTTC. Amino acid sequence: CASSDELASEQFF.

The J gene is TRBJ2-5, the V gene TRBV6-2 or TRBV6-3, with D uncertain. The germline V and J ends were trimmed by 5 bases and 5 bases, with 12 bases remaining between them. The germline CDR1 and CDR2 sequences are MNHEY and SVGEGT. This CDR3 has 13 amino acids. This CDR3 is CASSLFPRETQYF. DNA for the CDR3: TGTGCCAGCAGTCTTTTTCCCCGGGAGACCCAGTACTTC.

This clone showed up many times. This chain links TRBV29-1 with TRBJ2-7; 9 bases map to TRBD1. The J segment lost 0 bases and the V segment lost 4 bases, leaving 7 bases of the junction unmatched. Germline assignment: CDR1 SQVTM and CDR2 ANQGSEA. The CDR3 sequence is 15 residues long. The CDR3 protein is CSVVLWDRASYEQYF. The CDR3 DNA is TGCAGCGTTGTTTTGTGGGACAGGGCCTCCTACGAGCAGTACTTC.

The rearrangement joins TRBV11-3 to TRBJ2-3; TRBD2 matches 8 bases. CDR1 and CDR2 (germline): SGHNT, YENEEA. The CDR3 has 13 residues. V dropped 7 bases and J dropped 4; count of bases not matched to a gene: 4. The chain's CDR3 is CASKGTSADTQYF. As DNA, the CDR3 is TGTGCCAGCAAGGGGACTAGTGCAGATACGCAGTATTTT.

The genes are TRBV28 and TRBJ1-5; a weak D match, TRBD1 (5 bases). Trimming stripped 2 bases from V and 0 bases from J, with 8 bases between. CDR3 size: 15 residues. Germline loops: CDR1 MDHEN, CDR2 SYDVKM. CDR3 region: CASSLGRDSNQPQHF. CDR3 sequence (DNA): TGTGCCAGCAGTTTAGGCAGGGATAGCAATCAGCCCCAGCATTTT.

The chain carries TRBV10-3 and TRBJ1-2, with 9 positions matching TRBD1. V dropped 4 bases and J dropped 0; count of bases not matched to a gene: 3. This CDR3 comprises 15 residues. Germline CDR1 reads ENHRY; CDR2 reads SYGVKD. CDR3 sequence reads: CAISGGQGANYGYTF. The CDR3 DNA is TGTGCCATCAGTGGGGGACAGGGCGCTAACTATGGCTACACCTTC.

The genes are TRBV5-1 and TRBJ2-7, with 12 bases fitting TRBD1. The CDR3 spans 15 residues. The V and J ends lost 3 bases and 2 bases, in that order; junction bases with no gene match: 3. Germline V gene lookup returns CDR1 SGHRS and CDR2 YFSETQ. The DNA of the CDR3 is TGCGCCAGCAGCTATGGGACAGGGGGCCCCTACGAGCAGTACTTC. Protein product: CASSYGTGGPYEQYF. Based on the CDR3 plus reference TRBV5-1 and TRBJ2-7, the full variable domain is KAGVTQTPRYLIKTRGQQVTLSCSPISGHRSVSWYQQTPGQGLQFLFEYFSETQRNKGNFPGRFSGRQFSNSRSEMNVSTLELGDSALYLCASSYGTGGPYEQYFGPGTRLTVT.

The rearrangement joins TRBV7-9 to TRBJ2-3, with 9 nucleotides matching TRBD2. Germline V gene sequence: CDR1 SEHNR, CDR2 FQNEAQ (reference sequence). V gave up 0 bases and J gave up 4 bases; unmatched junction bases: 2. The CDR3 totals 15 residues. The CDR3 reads CASSLARLAADTQYF. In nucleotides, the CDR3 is TGTGCCAGCAGCTTAGCGCGACTAGCGGCAGATACGCAGTATTTT.

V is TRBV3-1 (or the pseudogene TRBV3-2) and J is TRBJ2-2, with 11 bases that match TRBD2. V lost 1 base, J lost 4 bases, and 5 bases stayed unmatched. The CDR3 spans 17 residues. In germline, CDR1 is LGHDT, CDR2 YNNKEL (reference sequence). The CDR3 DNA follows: TGTGCCAGCAGCCAAGGACTAGCGGGAAGGGGCACCGGGGAGCTGTTTTTT. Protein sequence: CASSQGLAGRGTGELFF.

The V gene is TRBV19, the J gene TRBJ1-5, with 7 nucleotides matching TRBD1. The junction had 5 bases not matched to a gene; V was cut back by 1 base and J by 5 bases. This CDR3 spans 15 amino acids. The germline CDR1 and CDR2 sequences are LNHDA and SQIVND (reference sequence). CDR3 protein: CASSIAEGAYQPQHF. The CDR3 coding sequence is TGTGCCAGTAGTATAGCGGAGGGGGCCTATCAGCCCCAGCATTTT.

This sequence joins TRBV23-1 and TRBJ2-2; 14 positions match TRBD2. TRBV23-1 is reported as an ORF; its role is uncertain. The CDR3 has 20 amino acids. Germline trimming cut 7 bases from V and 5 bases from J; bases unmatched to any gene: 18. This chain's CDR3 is CASTAGGTTSGRACTGELFF. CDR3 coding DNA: TGCGCCAGCACTGCGGGGGGGACGACTAGCGGGAGGGCCTGTACCGGGGAGCTGTTTTTT.

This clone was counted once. CDR3 amino acids: CASSLGRGNRDEQFF. Here the CDR3 DNA reads TGTGCCAGCAGCTTAGGCAGGGGGAACAGGGATGAGCAGTTCTTC. The J gene is TRBJ2-1, the V gene TRBV7-2; TRBD1 matches 7 bases. Trimming removed 1 base from V and 8 bases from J; junction bases left unmatched: 8. CDR1 SGHTA and CDR2 FQGNSA come from the germline V gene. This CDR3 region has 15 residues.

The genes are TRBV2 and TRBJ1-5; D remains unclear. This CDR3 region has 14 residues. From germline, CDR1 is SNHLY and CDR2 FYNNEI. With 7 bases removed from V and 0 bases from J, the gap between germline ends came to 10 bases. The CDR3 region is CASNPGYSNQPQHF. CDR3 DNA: TGTGCCAGCAACCCAGGTTATAGCAATCAGCCCCAGCATTTT.

CDR3 sequence (DNA): TGTGCCAGCAGTGCACGCGGGCTAACAGCAAGATACAATGAGCAGTTCTTC. Amino acids: CASSARGLTARYNEQFF. The V gene is TRBV2, the J gene TRBJ2-1; D is possibly TRBD2 (5 bases). CDR3 size: 17 residues. V was cut by 4 bases and J by 4 bases, with 20 bases left in between. The germline gives CDR1 SNHLY, CDR2 FYNNEI.

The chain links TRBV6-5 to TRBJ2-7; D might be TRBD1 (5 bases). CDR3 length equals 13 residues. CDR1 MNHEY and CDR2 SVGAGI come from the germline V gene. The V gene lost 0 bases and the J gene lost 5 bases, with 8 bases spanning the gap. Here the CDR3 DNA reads TGTGCCAGCAGTTACTCTCGGACACACGAGCAGTACTTC. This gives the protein CASSYSRTHEQYF.